The 17 T cell receptor beta chains below all came from one sample that was sequenced in a study of glioma-infiltrating T cells. Amplification of TCR alpha and beta CDR3 regions from RNA used iRepertoire nested multiplex PCR. TCRdb processed the multiplex PCR reads anew with MiXCR; each CDR3 protein has one entry. The sample has 90,000 to 100,000 distinct CDR3 sequences; 35% to 50% are singletons. Material for sequencing was glioma tissue, nonneoplastic brain tissue, or PBMCs (not recorded which). The receptors shown here come from a human donor with low-grade glioma or glioblastoma, undergoing nonglioma brain surgery, or in good health (not recorded which).

About this clonotype itself: The CDR3 does not close with the conserved phenylalanine or tryptophan, likely indicating a read error. The DNA of the CDR3 is TGTGCCAGCAGGATATATACGGGATCGCCTTTCTACGAGCAGTACTCC. This codes for CASRIYTGSPFYEQYS. The chain combines TRBV7-2 with TRBJ2-7, with D perhaps matching TRBD2 (5 bases). Trimming pared 6 bases from V and 3 bases from J, leaving 21 bases between. The CDR3 loop spans 16 amino acids. Germline CDR1 and CDR2: SGHTA and FQGNSA.

The chain combines TRBV11-2 with TRBJ2-7; the D is unclear. V shed 2 bases and J shed 8 bases, with 7 bases lying between them. Germline values: CDR1 SGHAT, CDR2 FQNNGV. This CDR3 spans 11 amino acids. This CDR3 reads CASSLNYKQYF. The CDR3 bases are TGTGCCAGCAGCTTAAATTACAAGCAGTACTTC. Looking up the rest from reference TRBV11-2 and TRBJ2-7 gives the full variable domain: EAGVAQSPRYKIIEKRQSVAFWCNPISGHATLYWYQQILGQGPKLLIQFQNNGVVDDSQLPKDRFSAERLKGVDSTLKIQPAKLEDSAVYLCASSLNYKQYFGPGTRLTVT.

This clonotype was picked up many times. The chain combines TRBV19 with TRBJ2-6, with 10 bases fitting TRBD2. CDR3 length: 17 residues. Per the germline V gene, CDR1 is LNHDA and CDR2 is SQIVND (reference sequence). Losses at the gene ends were 6 bases for V and 3 bases for J; bases not matched to a gene: 8. The CDR3 bases are TGTGCCAGTAGCACGCTAGCGGGAGTTGGTGGGGCCAACGTCCTGACTTTC. This codes for CASSTLAGVGGANVLTF.

This clonotype was detected ten times or more. The rearrangement joins TRBV2 to TRBJ2-5; 7 bases map to TRBD2. The CDR3 contains 15 residues. J lost 4 bases, V lost 2 bases, and 7 bases had no gene match. CDR1 is SNHLY, CDR2 FYNNEI, per germline. The CDR3 spells CASSEYGGSSETQYF. Written as DNA, the CDR3 is TGTGCCAGCAGTGAATATGGCGGGAGCTCAGAGACCCAGTACTTC. The whole variable domain, filled in from reference TRBV2 and TRBJ2-5, reads EPEVTQTPSHQVTQMGQEVILRCVPISNHLYFYWYRQILGQKVEFLVSFYNNEISEKSEIFDDQFSVERPDGSNFTLKIRSTKLEDSAMYFCASSEYGGSSETQYFGPGTRLLVL.

As regards this clonotype: This may arise from a read error, as a much more abundant clone is one base away. The V call is TRBV5-4, the J call TRBJ2-3; the match to TRBD2 covers 11 bases. CDR3 length: 14 residues. Looked up from germline, CDR1 is SGHNT and CDR2 is YYREEE (reference sequence). V gave up 7 bases and J gave up 5 bases; unmatched junction bases: 6. The CDR3 coding sequence is TGTGCCAGCGGAAGACTAGCGGGGCAAGATACGCAGTATTTT. It encodes CASGRLAGQDTQYF.

On this clonotype: The final CDR3 position lacks the conserved phenylalanine or tryptophan, pointing to a likely read error. No DNA is shown, since the ends of the CDR3 on it are uncertain; the CDR3 is the one TCRdb lists. The rearrangement links TRBV28 to TRBJ2-7; the table calls TRBD1, which could not be checked here. The CDR3 is 13 amino acids in total, end residues counted. CDR1 and CDR2 (germline): MDHEN, SYDVKM. The CDR3: CASPRDRKTWEYL.

With respect to this clonotype: A much larger clone lies one base from this, so it may be a read error. The chain combines TRBV2 with TRBJ2-3; 8 bases align to TRBD2. This CDR3 comprises 12 residues. Trimming took 5 bases from V and 14 from J; bases not matched to a gene: 9. Germline-derived CDR1 and CDR2 are SNHLY and FYNNEI. Written as DNA, the CDR3 is TGTGCCAGCAGTCAAACTAGCGGTGCGCGGTATTTT. As protein: CASSQTSGARYF.

Details on this clonotype: A much larger clone lies one base from this, so it may be a read error. No conserved phenylalanine or tryptophan is present at the end of the CDR3, so a read error is the likely explanation. V is TRBV6-1 and J is TRBJ2-7; 9 nucleotides line up with TRBD1. V gave up 6 bases and J gave up 5 bases; unmatched junction bases: 8. Germline V lookup: CDR1 MNHNS, CDR2 SASEGT. CDR3 length: 14 residues. The CDR3 reads CASRSPGQGHEQYL. As DNA, the CDR3 is TGTGCCAGCAGGTCACCGGGACAGGGCCACGAGCAGTACCTC.

Only one count was recorded for this clonotype. DNA for the CDR3: TGTGTTAGCAGTTTAGGGGGTGCAGATACGCAGCATTTT. This codes for CVSSLGGADTQHF. V is TRBV28 and J is TRBJ2-3, with D maybe TRBD1 (6 bases). TRBJ1-5 matches the DNA end more closely, so the J call is doubtful. Germline assignment: CDR1 MDHEN and CDR2 SYDVKM. The CDR3 length is 13 residues.

The J gene is TRBJ2-1, the V gene TRBV6-1; perhaps TRBD1 as D (6 bases). Trimming left V 5 bases short and J 7 bases short, with 9 bases between. The CDR3 is 12 residues long. CDR1 MNHNS and CDR2 SASEGT come from the germline V gene. This CDR3 is CASSNQGNEQFF. The CDR3 DNA follows: TGTGCCAGCAGTAACCAGGGGAATGAGCAGTTCTTC.

Comment on this clonotype: Since no conserved phenylalanine or tryptophan closes the CDR3, a read error is the likely cause. The CDR3: CASSPTQGVYTEAFS. In DNA form, the CDR3 reads TGTGCCAGCTCACCTACACAGGGAGTTTACACTGAAGCTTTCTCC. This sequence joins TRBV18 and TRBJ1-1, with D perhaps TRBD1 (6 bases). V lost 3 bases, J lost 3 bases, and 14 bases lay in between. CDR3 length equals 15 residues. Germline-derived CDR1 and CDR2 are KGHSH and LQKENI.

This clonotype was counted ten times or more. The chain has TRBV28 and TRBJ2-2, with D perhaps TRBD1 (6 bases). CDR3 length: 16 residues. The V gene lost 6 bases and the J gene lost 0 bases, with 14 bases spanning the gap. The germline V gene encodes CDR1 MDHEN and CDR2 SYDVKM. This CDR3 is CASRMDSNTNTGELFF. CDR3 bases: TGTGCCAGCAGGATGGACAGCAACACGAACACCGGGGAGCTGTTTTTT.

This clonotype occurred many times. V and J are TRBV6-5 and TRBJ2-7, with TRBD1 as a possible D gene (5 bases). The CDR3 has 13 amino acids. Germline V CDR1 and CDR2: MNHEY, SVGAGI. Trimming took off 0 bases at V and 12 bases at J, with 15 bases between the two ends. CDR3 sequence: CASSYSPGKKRYF. Written as DNA, the CDR3 is TGTGCCAGCAGTTACTCACCAGGGAAGAAGCGGTACTTC.

For this clonotype: A much larger clone lies a single base off, so this may be a read error. The chain couples TRBV29-1 to TRBJ1-1; the D gene is possibly TRBD1 (5 bases). V shed 6 bases and J shed 0 bases, with 11 bases lying between them. CDR3 length: 13 amino acids. CDR1 and CDR2 (germline): SQVTM, ANQGSEA. CDR3 amino acids: CSVGPGVNTEAFF. The CDR3 DNA follows: TGCAGCGTGGGGCCGGGGGTGAACACTGAAGCTTTCTTT.

This clonotype was detected many times. The chain has TRBV27 and TRBJ1-2; D is possibly TRBD1 (6 bases). Germline V gene data show CDR1 as MNHEY and CDR2 as SMNVEV (reference sequence). The CDR3 runs 13 residues. Trimming left V 5 bases short and J 5 bases short, with 12 bases between. CDR3 nucleotide sequence: TGTGCCAGCAGTAAGCAGGGGAGGTATGGCTACACCTTC. Its translation: CASSKQGRYGYTF.

This clonotype showed up many times. This chain connects TRBV20-1 to TRBJ1-5; a weak D match, TRBD1 (5 bases). CDR1 and CDR2 from the germline V gene are DFQATT and SNEGSKA (reference sequence). V lost 1 base and J 2 bases, leaving 15 bases between the germline ends. The CDR3 contains 16 residues. CDR3 in amino acids: CSARASEGCGNQPQHF. Written as DNA, the CDR3 is TGCAGTGCTAGAGCCAGCGAGGGGTGCGGCAATCAGCCCCAGCATTTT.

The chain carries TRBV25-1 and TRBJ2-1; D may be TRBD2 (6 bases). Per germline, CDR1 MGHDK and CDR2 SYGVNS. Deletions cut 7 bases from V and 4 bases from J, with 14 bases between. CDR3 length: 14 residues. CDR3: CASTAEGGYNEQFF. The CDR3 DNA reads TGTGCCAGCACGGCAGAGGGAGGATACAATGAGCAGTTCTTC.